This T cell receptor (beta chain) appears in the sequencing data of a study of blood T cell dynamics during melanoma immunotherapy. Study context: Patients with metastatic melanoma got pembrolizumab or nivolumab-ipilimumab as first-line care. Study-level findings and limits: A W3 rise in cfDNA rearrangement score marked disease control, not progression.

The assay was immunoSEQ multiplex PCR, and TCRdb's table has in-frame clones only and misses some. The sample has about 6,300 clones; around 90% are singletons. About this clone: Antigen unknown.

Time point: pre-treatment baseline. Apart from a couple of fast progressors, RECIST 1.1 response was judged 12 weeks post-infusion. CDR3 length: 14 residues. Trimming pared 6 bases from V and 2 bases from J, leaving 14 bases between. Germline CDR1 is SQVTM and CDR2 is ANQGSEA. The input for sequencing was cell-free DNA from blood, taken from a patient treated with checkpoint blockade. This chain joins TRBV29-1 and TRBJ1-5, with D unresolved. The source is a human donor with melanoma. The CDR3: CSVKTPGGNQPQHF. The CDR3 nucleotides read TGCAGCGTCAAGACCCCCGGTGGCAATCAGCCCCAGCATTTT.